The rows below give T cell receptor beta chains drawn from one sample of a study of T cells in Graves' hyperthyroidism and ophthalmopathy. TCRdb ran MiXCR on the multiplex PCR reads and lists one entry per CDR3 protein. The table lists some 200,000 distinct CDR3 sequences, roughly a sixth of them singletons. Specimen: blood. These receptors were collected from a woman aged 45-65 years with Graves' hyperthyroidism. Both conserved end residues are part of each CDR3. The order of the fields is clone size, D gene, J gene, CDR3 length, V gene, CDR3 protein, CDR3 DNA. The D gene is left open where the match is weak. Clone size, where shown, is once, few, many, or a class for clones that have expanded.

>NA|NA|TRBJ2-7|15|TRBV29-1
CSVEARGVKGYEQYF
TGCAGCGTTGAAGCCCGGGGTGTCAAAGGCTACGAGCAGTACTTC
>few|TRBD2|TRBJ2-3|14|TRBV12-3/TRBV12-4
CASSWGPGGDTQYF
TGTGCCAGCAGTTGGGGACCGGGGGGGGATACGCAGTATTTT
>NA|NA|TRBJ2-5|12|TRBV20-1
CSARGPAETQYF
TGCAGTGCTAGAGGCCCGGCGGAGACCCAGTACTTC
>NA|NA|TRBJ2-7|14|TRBV29-1
CSTRGGLAPYEQYF
TGCAGCACCCGAGGGGGGCTAGCTCCCTACGAGCAGTACTTC
>many|NA|TRBJ2-5|14|TRBV11-3
CASTQPTRGETQYF
TGTGCCAGCACCCAACCAACTCGGGGGGAGACCCAGTACTTC
>many|NA|TRBJ2-3|17|TRBV30
CAWSVFPAKGSTDTQYF
TGTGCCTGGAGTGTATTCCCGGCAAAGGGTAGCACAGATACGCAGTATTTT
>NA|NA|TRBJ1-4|14|TRBV7-9
CASKHPRTNEKLFF
TGTGCCAGCAAGCACCCCCGGACTAATGAAAAACTGTTTTTT
>few|NA|TRBJ1-6|12|TRBV6-1
CASMGAGSPLHF
TGTGCCAGCATGGGGGCCGGATCACCCCTCCACTTT
>many|TRBD2|TRBJ2-1|18|TRBV20-1
CSASGLAGGSGSYNEQFF
TGCAGTGCTAGCGGGCTAGCGGGAGGGTCTGGGTCCTACAATGAGCAGTTCTTC
>few|NA|TRBJ2-2|15|TRBV18
CASSPWGSNTGELFF
TGTGCCAGCTCACCGTGGGGCAGTAACACCGGGGAGCTGTTTTTT
>many|NA|TRBJ1-5|15|TRBV7-2
CASSLALEGGQPQHF
TGTGCCAGCAGCTTAGCTCTGGAGGGGGGCCAGCCCCAGCATTTT
>NA|NA|TRBJ2-3|13|TRBV12-3/TRBV12-4
CASSYLGGRTQYF
TGTGCCAGCAGTTACCTCGGGGGGCGGACGCAGTATTTT
>NA|NA|TRBJ2-7|13|TRBV28
CASSLFVSYEQYF
TGTGCCAGCAGTTTATTCGTCTCCTACGAGCAGTACTTC
>many|NA|TRBJ2-1|14|TRBV28
CASSWRTNNNEQFF
TGTGCCAGCAGTTGGCGGACCAATAACAATGAGCAGTTCTTC
>many|TRBD1|TRBJ2-1|14|TRBV2
CATRGQGAYNEQFF
TGTGCCACCCGAGGACAGGGGGCTTACAATGAGCAGTTCTTC